This TCR beta chain was identified during a study of T cells expressing NK-cell markers. Study-level information: Repertoire data for TCR beta were derived from sorted T cells (CD3+CD56+NKG2C+, CD3+CD56+NKG2C- and CD3+CD56-NKG2C+). There were seven HCMV-seropositive donors and one seronegative donor among the eight sequenced.

Germline CDR1 SGHVS, CDR2 FQNEAQ. This CDR3 region has 18 residues. Regarding the study as a whole: Dominant NKG2C+ clonotypes accounted for roughly 1.0-8% of CD8+ T cells in about six donors.

On this clonotype: No antigen is known for it.

As the method of synthesis, 5'RACE template switching with UMIs yielded TCR beta cDNA. TCRdb reprocessed the 5' RACE reads and stores each CDR3 protein as one record, lacking DNA. The record lists some 120,000 distinct CDR3 sequences, of which the ten most abundant hold around 18%. The receptor's source is a woman aged 18-69 years in good health. The source material was blood T cells: a sorted CD56 or NKG2C T cell subset, CD4+ or CD8+ T cells, or bulk PBMC T cells (not recorded which). The chain combines TRBV7-8 with TRBJ1-5; absent DNA, TCRdb's TRBD1 call cannot be checked. The chain's CDR3 is CASTPGTGGAGGNQPQHF.